Following are 11 T cell receptor beta chains from one sample sequenced in a study of shared clonotypes between healthy human individuals. Assay: immunoSEQ multiplex PCR; the TCRdb copy retains only in-frame clones and omits some. Here the sample spans under 1,900,000 clones, 98% being singletons. The sequenced sample was naive CD4+ T cells sorted from blood. Stated subset: CD45RA+ positively selected. These receptors were collected from a man aged 25-45 years in good health.

This sequence joins TRBV10-3 and TRBJ2-7; the match to TRBD1 covers 7 bases. With 7 bases clipped from V and 3 bases from J, the junction kept 12 bases outside the gene matches. This CDR3 spans 15 amino acids. Germline V gene lookup returns CDR1 ENHRY and CDR2 SYGVKD. CDR3 DNA sequence: TGTGCCATCAAACCCGGGACAGCATACCACTACGAGCAGTACTTC. Translating gives CAIKPGTAYHYEQYF.

On this clone: The same CDR3 arises from other DNA sequences in this sample as well. The rearrangement joins TRBV2 to TRBJ2-5; D gene uncertain. The CDR3 has 11 residues. The V end was cut by 4 bases, the J end by 4 bases, with 4 bases between. The germline V gene has CDR1 SNHLY and CDR2 FYNNEI. The CDR3 bases are TGTGCCAGCAGTGCCTTAGAGACCCAGTACTTC. This encodes CASSALETQYF.

V and J are TRBV30 and TRBJ1-2; TRBD1 is a possible D gene (5 bases). Trimming removed 5 bases from V and 6 bases from J, with 10 bases in between. The CDR3 has 11 residues. The germline V gene has CDR1 GTSNPN and CDR2 SVGIG (reference sequence). This CDR3 is CAWGREDGYTF. The CDR3 region has the DNA TGTGCCTGGGGCAGGGAGGATGGCTACACCTTC.

J is TRBJ2-2 and V is TRBV27, with D possibly TRBD2 on 5 matching bases. Deletions cut 6 bases from V and 6 bases from J, with 11 bases between. The CDR3 is 13 residues long. Per germline, CDR1 MNHEY and CDR2 SMNVEV (reference sequence). The CDR3 nucleotides read TGTGCCAGCAGCGCACTAGTGCCCGGGGAGCTGTTTTTT. This translates into CASSALVPGELFF.

The chain has TRBV18 and TRBJ2-1, with TRBD2 identical over 8 bases. Germline V gives CDR1 KGHSH, CDR2 LQKENI. V lost 4 bases, J lost 10 bases, and 18 bases stayed unmatched. The CDR3 runs 17 residues. CDR3 region: CASSQRSGTRYTKEQFF. The CDR3 region has the DNA TGTGCCAGCTCACAACGCTCCGGGACTAGATATACCAAGGAGCAGTTCTTC.

The rearrangement joins TRBV5-1 to TRBJ2-5; TRBD1 matches 8 bases. Germline values: CDR1 SGHRS, CDR2 YFSETQ. J lost 2 bases, V lost 3 bases, and 3 bases had no gene match. The length of the CDR3 is 14 residues. The CDR3 region has the DNA TGCGCCAGCAGCTCCTGGACAGGGCAAGAGACCCAGTACTTC. This translates into CASSSWTGQETQYF.

V usage is TRBV29-1 and J usage is TRBJ1-1; 7 positions agree with TRBD1. The V segment lost 5 bases and the J segment 0 bases; nucleotides outside the gene matches: 30. CDR1 is SQVTM and CDR2 is ANQGSEA in the germline V gene. The CDR3 covers 22 residues. CDR3 sequence: CSVRPWVLSSRDRRIMNTEAFF. In nucleotides, the CDR3 is TGCAGCGTTAGACCTTGGGTACTATCCTCCCGGGACAGAAGAATCATGAACACTGAAGCTTTCTTT.

The chain joins TRBV6-5 to TRBJ1-1; D is uncertain. CDR3 length equals 11 residues. V lost 7 bases to trimming and J lost 4 bases, with 7 bases between them. The germline V gene encodes CDR1 MNHEY and CDR2 SVGAGI. DNA for the CDR3: TGTGCCAGCACTGAAGGCACTGAAGCTTTCTTT. Translated, it gives CASTEGTEAFF.

The rearrangement uses TRBV18 and TRBJ2-7, with TRBD1 matching 8 bases. In germline, CDR1 is KGHSH, CDR2 LQKENI. Losses at the gene ends were 4 bases for V and 4 bases for J; bases not matched to a gene: 9. CDR3 length: 15 amino acids. CDR3 DNA: TGTGCCAGCTCACGGCCCGGACAGGGTACGTACGAGCAGTACTTC. It specifies CASSRPGQGTYEQYF.

The V gene is TRBV15, the J gene TRBJ2-1; no firm D call. CDR3 length equals 14 residues. Germline V gene data show CDR1 as LNHNV and CDR2 as YYDKDF (reference sequence). Trimming shortened V by 6 bases and J by 0 bases, and 9 bases separated the two germline ends. The CDR3 nucleotides are TGTGCCACCAGAGGGCAGAGCTCCTACAATGAGCAGTTCTTC. The encoded protein is CATRGQSSYNEQFF.

The chain joins TRBV4-1 to TRBJ2-5, with D tentatively TRBD2 (6 bases). V gave up 5 bases and J gave up 1 base, with 11 bases separating them. The CDR3 contains 14 residues. Germline V gene sequence: CDR1 MGHRA, CDR2 YSYEKL. CDR3 DNA sequence: TGCGCCAGCAGCTCCCTAGCGCTCCAAGAGACCCAGTACTTC. Protein product: CASSSLALQETQYF.